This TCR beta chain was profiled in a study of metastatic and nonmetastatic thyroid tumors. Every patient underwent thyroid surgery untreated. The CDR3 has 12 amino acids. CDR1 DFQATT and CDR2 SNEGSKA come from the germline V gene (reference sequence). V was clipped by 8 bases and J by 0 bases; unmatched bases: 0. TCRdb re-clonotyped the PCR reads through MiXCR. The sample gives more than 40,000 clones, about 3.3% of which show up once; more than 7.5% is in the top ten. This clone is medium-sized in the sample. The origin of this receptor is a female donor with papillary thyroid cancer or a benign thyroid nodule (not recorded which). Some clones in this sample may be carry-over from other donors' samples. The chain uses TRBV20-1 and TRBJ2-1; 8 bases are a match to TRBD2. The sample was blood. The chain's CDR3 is CSSGSSYNEQFF. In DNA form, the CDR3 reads TGCAGTAGCGGGAGCTCCTACAATGAGCAGTTCTTC.